A single sample is the source of the 28 T cell receptor beta chains below, sequenced in a study of Ad26.COV2.S vaccination and SARS-CoV-2 variants. Treatment denoted: approximately 18 received Ad26.COV2.S at low or high dose, single or two shots; about five received placebo; per-sample allocation not given. After the first vaccine or placebo injection, samples were drawn on day 63. This table comes from immunoSEQ multiplex PCR, and its TCRdb copy is limited to in-frame clones, with some not included. The sample yields hundreds of thousands of clones, 70% to 90% seen once. The specimen comprised peripheral blood, sampled in a trial of Ad26.COV2.S vaccine versus placebo. Receptor source: a person between 18 and 65 years old who received the Ad26.COV2.S COVID-19 vaccine or a placebo.

The chain carries TRBV13 and TRBJ2-2; D possibly corresponds to TRBD1 (6 bases). Germline-derived CDR1 and CDR2 are PRHDT and FYEKMQ (reference sequence). Trimming stripped 5 bases from V and 4 bases from J, with 17 bases between. The CDR3 is 16 residues long. The CDR3 DNA follows: TGTGCCAGCAGCCTTTATGGGGGCGCGGGCACCGGGGAGCTGTTTTTT. Translation: CASSLYGGAGTGELFF.

The chain couples TRBV6-5 to TRBJ1-5; D possibly corresponds to TRBD1 (6 bases). This CDR3 is 14 amino acids long. Germline V gene data show CDR1 as MNHEY and CDR2 as SVGAGI. The V end was cut by 6 bases, the J end by 5 bases, with 14 bases between. The CDR3 loop is CASRPDRGDQPQHF. The DNA of the CDR3 is TGTGCCAGCAGGCCGGACAGAGGGGATCAGCCCCAGCATTTT.

This chain uses TRBV2 with TRBJ2-5; the D call may be TRBD1 or TRBD2 (6 bases each). The CDR3 runs to 14 residues. Germline V CDR1 and CDR2: SNHLY, FYNNEI. Trimming removed 3 bases from V and 5 bases from J, with 13 bases in between. CDR3 bases: TGTGCCAGCAGTGATTTGGTAGGGGGGGAGACCCAGTACTTC. Amino acids: CASSDLVGGETQYF.

This clone has only one observation. The J gene is TRBJ1-1, the V gene TRBV2, with D uncertain. The V gene's germline CDR1 is SNHLY and CDR2 FYNNEI. The CDR3 sequence is 12 residues long. The V gene lost 6 bases and the J gene lost 1 base, with 6 bases spanning the gap. The CDR3 sequence is CASRTPNTEAFF. DNA for the CDR3: TGTGCCAGCAGGACACCGAACACTGAAGCTTTCTTT.

The gene calls are TRBV19 and TRBJ2-1, with no clear D. V was shortened by 5 bases and J by 0 bases, with 8 bases between the two germline ends. The CDR3 covers 14 residues. The germline V gene has CDR1 LNHDA and CDR2 SQIVND (reference sequence). CDR3 nucleotide sequence: TGTGCCAGTAGTTTGTCGAACTCCTACAATGAGCAGTTCTTC. Translating gives CASSLSNSYNEQFF.

The chain couples TRBV5-1 to TRBJ2-7; possibly TRBD1 or TRBD2 for D (5 bases each). The CDR3 contains 15 residues. Germline lookup yields CDR1 SGHRS and CDR2 YFSETQ. Trimming shortened V by 0 bases and J by 2 bases, and 12 bases separated the two germline ends. CDR3 in amino acids: CASSLVIGTPYEQYF. In DNA form, the CDR3 reads TGCGCCAGCAGCTTGGTGATCGGGACCCCCTACGAGCAGTACTTC.

The chain combines TRBV20-1 with TRBJ1-2; a weak D match, TRBD1 (5 bases). The germline V gene has CDR1 DFQATT and CDR2 SNEGSKA (reference sequence). V dropped 3 bases and J dropped 6 bases, with 23 bases sitting between them. The CDR3 sequence is 16 residues long. CDR3 DNA sequence: TGCAGTGCTAGTGCGCTCGGGACGGCAGGAGCGGATGGCTACACCTTC. Protein sequence: CSASALGTAGADGYTF.

The V and J genes are TRBV24-1 and TRBJ2-5; D perhaps matches TRBD1 (5 bases). Between the trimmed V and J ends, which lost 7 bases and 2 bases, there was a span of 16 bases. The CDR3 sequence is 15 residues long. Germline V gene lookup returns CDR1 KGHDR and CDR2 SFDVKD. CDR3 nucleotides: TGTGCCACCAGCCGTGGGGCGAGGAATCAAGAGACCCAGTACTTC. As protein: CATSRGARNQETQYF.

V is TRBV18 and J is TRBJ2-7; 7 bases match TRBD1. The V segment lost 3 bases and the J segment 3 bases; nucleotides outside the gene matches: 5. The CDR3 length is 14 residues. Germline lookup yields CDR1 KGHSH and CDR2 LQKENI. The CDR3 sequence: CASSPWTGDYEQYF. Here the CDR3 DNA reads TGTGCCAGCTCACCGTGGACAGGTGACTACGAGCAGTACTTC.

Regarding this clone: Within the sample, other DNA sequences also encode this same CDR3. This chain joins TRBV10-3 and TRBJ1-2; a weak D match, TRBD1 (5 bases). This CDR3 has 13 amino acids. Germline CDR1 reads ENHRY; CDR2 reads SYGVKD. V dropped 4 bases and J dropped 2 bases, with 8 bases sitting between them. CDR3 protein: CAISVGVNYGYTF. The CDR3 DNA reads as TGTGCCATCAGTGTAGGGGTAAACTATGGCTACACCTTC.

This rearrangement joins TRBV14 to TRBJ2-1, with 9 bases aligning to TRBD2. The CDR3 has 15 residues. V was clipped by 2 bases and J by 6 bases; unmatched bases: 5. Germline V gene data show CDR1 as SGHDN and CDR2 as FVKESK. The CDR3 DNA reads TGTGCCAGCAGCCAATATCTAGCGGGGTTCAATGAGCAGTTCTTC. Amino acid sequence: CASSQYLAGFNEQFF.

The chain combines TRBV18 with TRBJ1-2, with D maybe TRBD1 (6 bases). CDR1 is KGHSH and CDR2 is LQKENI in the germline V gene. Trimming left V 3 bases short and J 2 bases short, with 10 bases between. This CDR3 is 14 amino acids long. The CDR3 loop reads CASSPSQGNYGYTF. The CDR3, as DNA: TGTGCCAGCTCACCGTCACAGGGCAACTATGGCTACACCTTC.

The chain has TRBV18 and TRBJ2-2, with TRBD1 identical over 8 bases. CDR3 size: 14 residues. V shed 2 bases, J shed 6 bases, and the junction held 2 bases outside the gene matches. Per germline, CDR1 KGHSH and CDR2 LQKENI. The CDR3 DNA reads TGTGCCAGCTCACCAGACAGGGGCGCCGGGGAGCTGTTTTTT. Translated, it gives CASSPDRGAGELFF.

The rearrangement links TRBV19 to TRBJ1-5, with 7 bases matching TRBD1. The CDR3 spans 15 residues. After removal of 4 bases from V and 0 bases from J, the junction contained 3 bases not matched to a gene. Germline assignment: CDR1 LNHDA and CDR2 SQIVND (reference sequence). For the CDR3, the DNA is TGTGCCAGTAGTAGGGGACAGTATAGCAATCAGCCCCAGCATTTT. Its protein is CASSRGQYSNQPQHF.

This clone was detected only a few times. This chain connects TRBV9 to TRBJ1-5, with D unresolved. Trimming took 4 bases from V and 4 from J, leaving 12 bases between them. Germline V CDR1 and CDR2: SGDLS, YYNGEE. The CDR3 extends over 14 amino acids. The CDR3 DNA reads TGTGCCAGCAGCCTTGGATTGGGAAATCAGCCCCAGCATTTT. It specifies CASSLGLGNQPQHF.

The chain combines TRBV11-2 with TRBJ2-1, with TRBD1 as a possible D gene (6 bases). Trimming left V 5 bases short and J 2 bases short, with 13 bases between. Germline lookup yields CDR1 SGHAT and CDR2 FQNNGV. This CDR3 has 15 residues. For the CDR3, the DNA is TGTGCCAGCAGCCCCCTAAACAGGGCCTACAATGAGCAGTTCTTC. Amino acid sequence: CASSPLNRAYNEQFF.

This sequence joins TRBV18 and TRBJ1-4; 7 bases are a match to TRBD1. In germline, CDR1 is KGHSH, CDR2 LQKENI. The V gene end was trimmed by 6 bases and the J gene end by 6 bases; junction bases not matched to a gene: 10. This CDR3 comprises 15 residues. In DNA, the CDR3 is TGTGCCAGCTCCCAACCCGGGACAGTTCATGAAAAACTGTTTTTT. It is translated as CASSQPGTVHEKLFF.

The CDR3 region has the DNA TGTGCCAGCAGCCATTCGGACCCGGAACTCCACGAGCAGTACTTC. Translated: CASSHSDPELHEQYF. The genes are TRBV3-1 (or the pseudogene TRBV3-2) and TRBJ2-7; D gene unclear. Trimming shortened V by 3 bases and J by 5 bases, and 17 bases separated the two germline ends. Germline values: CDR1 LGHDT, CDR2 YNNKEL (reference sequence). The CDR3 totals 15 residues.

This rearrangement joins TRBV19 to TRBJ1-2, with 10 bases identical to TRBD1. Per germline, CDR1 LNHDA and CDR2 SQIVND (reference sequence). CDR3 length equals 18 residues. After removal of 3 bases from V and 4 bases from J, the junction contained 14 bases not matched to a gene. CDR3 residues: CASSIPVGQGRPFYGYTF. DNA of the CDR3: TGTGCCAGTAGTATCCCCGTGGGACAGGGGCGGCCGTTCTATGGCTACACCTTC.

This clone was seen more than once but under ten times. The chain recombines TRBV3-1 (or the pseudogene TRBV3-2) with TRBJ2-1; TRBD2 aligns across 12 bases. The length of the CDR3 is 15 residues. The V and J ends lost 1 base and 10 bases, in that order; junction bases with no gene match: 5. Germline-derived CDR1 and CDR2 are LGHDT and YNNKEL (reference sequence). CDR3 in amino acids: CASSQASGRAYEQFF. Here the CDR3 DNA reads TGTGCCAGCAGCCAAGCTAGCGGGAGGGCCTACGAGCAGTTCTTC.

The chain combines TRBV5-1 with TRBJ1-2; no clear D. The CDR3 runs 12 residues. Germline CDR1 is SGHRS and CDR2 is YFSETQ. Trimming removed 0 bases at V and 11 bases at J, with 11 bases between. The CDR3 region is CASSLGQASYTF. The CDR3 DNA follows: TGCGCCAGCAGCTTGGGGCAGGCTTCATACACCTTC. The full variable domain, rest sourced from reference TRBV5-1 and TRBJ1-2, is KAGVTQTPRYLIKTRGQQVTLSCSPISGHRSVSWYQQTPGQGLQFLFEYFSETQRNKGNFPGRFSGRQFSNSRSEMNVSTLELGDSALYLCASSLGQASYTFGSGTRLTVV.

Turning to this clone: Other DNA sequences of this sample code for an identical CDR3. This rearrangement joins TRBV3-1 (or the pseudogene TRBV3-2) to TRBJ2-7, with 8 bases that match TRBD1. J lost 1 base, V lost 3 bases, and 2 bases had no gene match. Germline V CDR1 and CDR2: LGHDT, YNNKEL (reference sequence). CDR3 length: 14 amino acids. The CDR3 sequence: CASSHWDRSYEQYF. CDR3 sequence (DNA): TGTGCCAGCAGCCATTGGGACAGGTCCTACGAGCAGTACTTC.

In its sample, this clone was seen a few times. CDR3 nucleotide sequence: TGTGCCAGCAGTTTATCGGGAACGGAGCAGTACTTC. Its protein is CASSLSGTEQYF. The J gene is TRBJ2-7, the V gene TRBV27; no reliable D call. The CDR3 has 12 residues. The V gene lost 0 bases and the J gene lost 7 bases, with 7 bases spanning the gap. In germline, CDR1 is MNHEY, CDR2 SMNVEV (reference sequence).

The chain employs TRBV3-1 (or the pseudogene TRBV3-2) and TRBJ2-2; D might be TRBD1 (6 bases). The CDR3 covers 17 residues. Germline CDR1 and CDR2: LGHDT and YNNKEL (reference sequence). Trimming left V 4 bases short and J 4 bases short, with 19 bases between. For the CDR3, the DNA is TGTGCCAGCAGCCCTAAGACGTGGACAGTGGGCACCGGGGAGCTGTTTTTT. Encoded protein: CASSPKTWTVGTGELFF.

The chain couples TRBV7-8 to TRBJ2-5, with 7 bases lining up with TRBD2. This CDR3 spans 13 amino acids. Germline-derived CDR1 and CDR2 are SGHVS and FQNEAQ. V shed 5 bases, J shed 4 bases, and the junction held 4 bases outside the gene matches. In nucleotides, the CDR3 is TGTGCCAGCAGCCCCCCGGGGGGAGAGACCCAGTACTTC. Translation: CASSPPGGETQYF.

CDR3 nucleotide sequence: TGTGCCACCAGTGAAGGAGGGGGGGACATTCAGTACTTC. Its protein is CATSEGGGDIQYF. The chain recombines TRBV24-1 with TRBJ2-4, with D perhaps TRBD2 (7 bases). Germline V gene sequence: CDR1 KGHDR, CDR2 SFDVKD. This CDR3 contains 13 residues. Trimming shortened V by 4 bases and J by 8 bases, and 11 bases separated the two germline ends.

This clone came up once. The chain recombines TRBV21-1 with TRBJ2-5; TRBD2, the table's D call, was not compared with the DNA. TRBV21-1 counts as a pseudogene. The CDR3 loop spans 15 amino acids. CDR3 sequence (DNA): TGTGCCAGCAGCCAAAGAGGGACTCGAGGGGAGACCCAGTACTTC. It codes for CASSQRGTRGETQYF.

The rearrangement uses TRBV25-1 and TRBJ1-2; TRBD1 might be the D (6 bases). CDR1 and CDR2 from the germline V gene are MGHDK and SYGVNS. The length of the CDR3 is 14 residues. Between the trimmed V and J ends, which lost 0 bases and 8 bases, there was a span of 13 bases. The CDR3 DNA reads as TGTGCCAGCAGTGAATATGGGGGCGCTGGAGGCTACACCTTC. Its protein product is CASSEYGGAGGYTF.